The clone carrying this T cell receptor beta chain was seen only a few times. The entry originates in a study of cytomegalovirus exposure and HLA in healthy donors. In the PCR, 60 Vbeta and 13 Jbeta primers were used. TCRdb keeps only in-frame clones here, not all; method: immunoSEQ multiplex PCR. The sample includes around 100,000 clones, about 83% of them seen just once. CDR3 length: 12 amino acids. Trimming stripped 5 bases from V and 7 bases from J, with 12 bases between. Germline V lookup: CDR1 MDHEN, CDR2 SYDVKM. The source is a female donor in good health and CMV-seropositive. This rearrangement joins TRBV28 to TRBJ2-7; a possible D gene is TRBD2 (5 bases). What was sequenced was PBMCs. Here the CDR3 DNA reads TGTGCCAGCAGTCTGACTACCGGTGAGCAGTACTTC. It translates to CASSLTTGEQYF.